The next 15 T cell receptor beta chains were all read from a single sample in a study of blood T cell repertoires in COVID-19. Method: immunoSEQ multiplex PCR; TCRdb's copy keeps in-frame clones and lacks some. The sample has around 130,000 clones, around nine tenths seen once; the top ten hold approximately 2%. What was sequenced was peripheral blood. All receptors derive from a woman aged 45 to 65 with acute or convalescent COVID-19.

This clone appeared once. The chain carries TRBV6-2 or TRBV6-3 and TRBJ2-3, with 13 bases identical to TRBD2. The J segment lost 5 bases and the V segment lost 1 base, leaving 6 bases of the junction unmatched. Germline CDR1 reads MNHEY; CDR2 reads SVGEGT. The CDR3 runs 17 residues. CDR3 sequence reads: CASSYLGTSGVVDTQYF. The CDR3 DNA reads as TGTGCCAGCAGTTACTTGGGGACTAGCGGGGTCGTAGATACGCAGTATTTT.

The chain employs TRBV25-1 and TRBJ2-2; 8 bases line up with TRBD2. The CDR3 runs 17 residues. Germline values: CDR1 MGHDK, CDR2 SYGVNS. Germline trimming cut 5 bases from V and 1 base from J; bases unmatched to any gene: 9. The CDR3 loop is CASSSLGGALNTGELFF. DNA for the CDR3: TGTGCCAGCAGTTCCCTCGGGGGGGCCCTGAACACCGGGGAGCTGTTTTTT.

The chain couples TRBV7-2 to TRBJ1-5; no firm D call. The V end lost 2 bases, the J end lost 9 bases, and 11 bases lay between the germline ends. The CDR3 consists of 13 residues. In germline, CDR1 is SGHTA, CDR2 FQGNSA. The CDR3 protein is CASSLREARPQHF. The CDR3 DNA reads as TGTGCCAGCAGCTTAAGGGAGGCTCGGCCCCAGCATTTT.

This chain connects TRBV9 to TRBJ2-7; D possibly corresponds to TRBD1 (5 bases). Germline CDR1 is SGDLS and CDR2 is YYNGEE. V lost 0 bases and J 6 bases, leaving 10 bases between the germline ends. CDR3 size: 13 residues. CDR3 sequence (DNA): TGTGCCAGCAGCGTAGCCAGGGTCGGCGAGCAGTACTTC. This sequence encodes CASSVARVGEQYF.

V usage is TRBV7-9 and J usage is TRBJ1-2; 9 bases align to TRBD1. Germline V gene lookup returns CDR1 SEHNR and CDR2 FQNEAQ (reference sequence). This CDR3 region has 19 residues. J gave up 6 bases and V 0 bases, and 17 bases lay outside the gene matches. The CDR3 DNA sequence: TGTGCCAGCAGCTTAGCGGGGATAACAGGGGGCTGGTTAGAGGATGGCTACACCTTC. Encoded protein: CASSLAGITGGWLEDGYTF.

The rearrangement joins TRBV27 to TRBJ1-2; possibly TRBD1 for D (6 bases). The CDR3 runs to 17 residues. Germline V gene data show CDR1 as MNHEY and CDR2 as SMNVEV (reference sequence). V lost 4 bases, J lost 4 bases, and 22 bases lay in between. DNA of the CDR3: TGTGCCAGCAGTTCAAACCCCTTAGGGGGATTAGTCTATGGCTACACCTTC. Its translation is CASSSNPLGGLVYGYTF.

The chain is built from TRBV7-2 and TRBJ2-7; D is unclear. V shed 8 bases and J shed 2 bases, with 7 bases lying between them. The CDR3 is made up of 11 amino acids. Germline V gives CDR1 SGHTA, CDR2 FQGNSA. The CDR3 nucleotides read TGTGCCAGCGCACAGACCTACGAGCAGTACTTC. Translating it yields CASAQTYEQYF.

This chain joins TRBV15 and TRBJ1-1; no clear D. This CDR3 has 9 residues. Trimming left V 4 bases short and J 11 bases short, with 5 bases between. Germline V lookup: CDR1 LNHNV, CDR2 YYDKDF (reference sequence). Here the CDR3 reads CATSKRAFF. Written as DNA, the CDR3 is TGTGCCACCAGCAAGAGGGCTTTCTTT.

The chain uses TRBV7-8 and TRBJ2-3, with 9 nucleotides matching TRBD2. V shed 2 bases, J shed 2 bases, and the junction held 5 bases outside the gene matches. This CDR3 region has 16 residues. Germline loops: CDR1 SGHVS, CDR2 FQNEAQ. CDR3 DNA: TGTGCCAGCAGCTTAAGAGGACTAGCGTACACAGATACGCAGTATTTT. This gives the protein CASSLRGLAYTDTQYF.

This chain uses TRBV5-4 with TRBJ1-2, with 7 bases fitting TRBD1. Germline lookup yields CDR1 SGHNT and CDR2 YYREEE (reference sequence). The CDR3 contains 14 residues. J lost 7 bases, V lost 6 bases, and 12 bases had no gene match. CDR3 nucleotide sequence: TGTGCCAGCAACCTTGGGACAGACCTATCTGGCTACACCTTC. Amino acid sequence: CASNLGTDLSGYTF.

The chain links TRBV10-3 to TRBJ1-2; tentative D call: TRBD1 (5 bases). Germline-derived CDR1 and CDR2 are ENHRY and SYGVKD. V was cut by 0 bases and J by 2 bases, with 13 bases left in between. The length of the CDR3 is 16 residues. This chain's CDR3 is CAISESGRGVNYGYTF. CDR3 nucleotides: TGTGCCATCAGTGAGTCGGGAAGGGGCGTGAACTATGGCTACACCTTC.

V and J are TRBV7-2 and TRBJ2-5, with 11 bases that match TRBD2. V was clipped by 5 bases and J by 4 bases; unmatched bases: 12. Germline V gene sequence: CDR1 SGHTA, CDR2 FQGNSA. CDR3 length: 17 amino acids. The CDR3 DNA follows: TGTGCCAGCAGCCTTTCCGGGACTAGCGGACGAGGAGAGACCCAGTACTTC. Its protein is CASSLSGTSGRGETQYF.

The V gene is TRBV4-3, the J gene TRBJ1-5, with 8 positions matching TRBD1. CDR1 and CDR2 from the germline V gene are LGHNA and YSLEER. This CDR3 has 15 residues. The J segment lost 7 bases and the V segment lost 2 bases, leaving 7 bases of the junction unmatched. The CDR3 region is CASSQTDREWQPQHF. For the CDR3, the DNA is TGCGCCAGCAGCCAAACGGACAGGGAATGGCAGCCCCAGCATTTT.

V is TRBV7-9 and J is TRBJ1-2; TRBD1 might be the D (5 bases). Germline CDR1 and CDR2: SEHNR and FQNEAQ (reference sequence). The CDR3 contains 16 residues. Trimming removed 5 bases from V and 4 bases from J, with 20 bases in between. The CDR3 DNA is TGTGCCAGCAGCCTGACAGAGACACAACACCTCTATGGCTACACCTTC. It yields the protein CASSLTETQHLYGYTF.

The V gene is TRBV18, the J gene TRBJ2-1; 8 positions agree with TRBD2. CDR1 is KGHSH and CDR2 is LQKENI in the germline V gene. The CDR3 contains 15 residues. J was trimmed by 3 bases and V by 0 bases; bases with no gene match: 1. CDR3 sequence (DNA): TGTGCCAGCTCACCACCTAGCGGGGTCTACAATGAGCAGTTCTTC. Amino acid sequence: CASSPPSGVYNEQFF.